The 27 T cell receptor beta chains below were found in one sample sequenced in a study of T cell changes during pregnancy in multiple sclerosis. Assay used: immunoSEQ multiplex PCR; TCRdb lists only in-frame clones, some missing. Among about 28,000 clones listed, about 91% were seen once. The sequencing here drew on peripheral blood, taken in the first trimester of pregnancy. These receptors all come from a female donor in good health, enrolled as a control in a pregnancy study.

The chain is built from TRBV27 and TRBJ2-1; 7 bases are a match to TRBD2. J gave up 5 bases and V 3 bases, and 10 bases lay outside the gene matches. The CDR3 contains 16 residues. From germline, CDR1 is MNHEY and CDR2 SMNVEV (reference sequence). The CDR3 protein is CASSLRRGGPHNEQFF. CDR3 bases: TGTGCCAGCAGTTTGAGGAGGGGAGGGCCCCACAATGAGCAGTTCTTC.

The chain is built from TRBV2 and TRBJ1-2, with 11 bases aligning to TRBD1. Germline V CDR1 and CDR2: SNHLY, FYNNEI. With 7 bases clipped from V and 7 bases from J, the junction kept 5 bases outside the gene matches. The CDR3 has 13 amino acids. The CDR3 is CASTGTGGSGYTF. DNA of the CDR3: TGTGCCAGCACCGGGACAGGGGGAAGTGGCTACACCTTC.

V gene TRBV7-2 combines with J gene TRBJ1-5, with D possibly matching TRBD1 (5 bases). The CDR3 is 15 residues long. V lost 3 bases to trimming and J lost 4 bases, with 13 bases between them. Germline values: CDR1 SGHTA, CDR2 FQGNSA. The CDR3 loop reads CASSFDSGENQPQHF. The CDR3 DNA follows: TGTGCCAGCAGCTTTGATTCGGGGGAAAATCAGCCCCAGCATTTT. Full variable domain (outside the CDR3, taken from reference TRBV7-2 and TRBJ1-5): GAGVSQSPSNKVTEKGKDVELRCDPISGHTALYWYRQSLGQGLEFLIYFQGNSAPDKSGLPSDRFSAERTGGSVSTLTIQRTQQEDSAVYLCASSFDSGENQPQHFGDGTRLSIL.

The chain recombines TRBV2 with TRBJ2-7; 7 nucleotides align to TRBD2. CDR1 and CDR2 from the germline V gene are SNHLY and FYNNEI. The V gene end was trimmed by 3 bases and the J gene end by 7 bases; junction bases not matched to a gene: 3. The CDR3 extends over 12 amino acids. CDR3 residues: CASSDMGGEQYF. CDR3 nucleotide sequence: TGTGCCAGCAGTGATATGGGAGGGGAGCAGTACTTC. Full variable domain (outside the CDR3, taken from reference TRBV2 and TRBJ2-7): EPEVTQTPSHQVTQMGQEVILRCVPISNHLYFYWYRQILGQKVEFLVSFYNNEISEKSEIFDDQFSVERPDGSNFTLKIRSTKLEDSAMYFCASSDMGGEQYFGPGTRLTVT.

J is TRBJ1-1 and V is TRBV5-6; D remains ambiguous. The CDR3 covers 12 residues. V was shortened by 4 bases and J by 3 bases, with 7 bases between the two germline ends. The germline V gene has CDR1 SGHDT and CDR2 YYEEEE. CDR3 in amino acids: CASSLGDTEAFF. CDR3 coding DNA: TGTGCCAGCAGCCTAGGTGACACTGAAGCTTTCTTT.

The rearrangement links TRBV4-3 to TRBJ2-5; 9 positions agree with TRBD1. The CDR3 is made up of 15 amino acids. V shed 4 bases and J 5 bases; nucleotides not matched to a gene: 8. CDR1 is LGHNA and CDR2 is YSLEER in the germline V gene. CDR3: CASSPGDRETETQYF. The CDR3, as DNA: TGCGCCAGCAGCCCAGGGGACAGGGAGACGGAGACCCAGTACTTC.

The rearrangement joins TRBV30 to TRBJ1-2; unclear D gene. Per germline, CDR1 GTSNPN and CDR2 SVGIG (reference sequence). V lost 8 bases and J 4 bases, leaving 14 bases between the germline ends. This CDR3 is 12 amino acids long. The CDR3 here is CAAPGEGYGYTF. The DNA for the CDR3 is TGTGCCGCCCCCGGGGAAGGCTATGGCTACACCTTC.

About this clone: The junction departs from germline at one end; a sequencing error may be responsible. This sequence joins TRBV7-6 and TRBJ2-2; 12 bases are a match to TRBD2. Germline assignment: CDR1 SGHVS and CDR2 FNYEAQ. The CDR3 is made up of 15 amino acids. The CDR3 nucleotides are TGTGCCAGCAGCCTAGCGGGAGGGCCCGGCGGGGAGCTGTTTTTT. Protein product: CASSLAGGPGGELFF.

This chain connects TRBV7-2 to TRBJ2-5, with D perhaps TRBD2 (5 bases). The CDR3 spans 13 residues. Trimming removed 2 bases at V and 2 bases at J, with 6 bases between. CDR1 is SGHTA and CDR2 is FQGNSA in the germline V gene. This CDR3 reads CASSLSGQETQYF. CDR3 nucleotides: TGTGCCAGCAGCTTATCGGGGCAAGAGACCCAGTACTTC.

The CDR3 region is CSASFIGEQYF. CDR3 DNA: TGCAGTGCCTCGTTCATCGGGGAGCAGTACTTC. The chain employs TRBV20-1 and TRBJ2-7; D remains unclear. V was shortened by 6 bases and J by 7 bases, with 13 bases between the two germline ends. The CDR3 consists of 11 residues. Germline CDR1 reads DFQATT; CDR2 reads SNEGSKA (reference sequence).

The chain couples TRBV5-6 to TRBJ2-3; a weak D match, TRBD2 (5 bases). Germline V gene lookup returns CDR1 SGHDT and CDR2 YYEEEE. V was pared by 4 bases and J by 0 bases, with 6 bases between. The CDR3 is 13 residues long. Here the CDR3 reads CASSGLSTDTQYF. The CDR3 region has the DNA TGTGCCAGCAGCGGACTTAGCACAGATACGCAGTATTTT.

This clone was counted a few times. This sequence joins TRBV4-1 and TRBJ1-5, with 8 bases lining up with TRBD1. This CDR3 has 14 amino acids. The ends lost 4 bases at V and 2 bases at J; junction bases unmatched: 1. The V gene's germline CDR1 is MGHRA and CDR2 YSYEKL. For the CDR3, the DNA is TGCGCCAGCAGCCTGACAGGGGGCAATCAGCCCCAGCATTTT. Protein: CASSLTGGNQPQHF.

The CDR3 sequence: CASGQGGISGELFF. CDR3 DNA: TGCGCCAGCGGACAGGGGGGCATCTCCGGGGAGCTGTTTTTT. The chain links TRBV4-3 to TRBJ2-2; 10 bases line up with TRBD1. The junction had 6 bases not matched to a gene; V was cut back by 8 bases and J by 6 bases. CDR3 length: 14 amino acids. Per germline, CDR1 LGHNA and CDR2 YSLEER.

The chain joins TRBV4-2 to TRBJ2-7; TRBD1 matches 9 bases. The CDR3 is 15 amino acids. Trimming took 4 bases from V and 0 from J; bases not matched to a gene: 4. Germline V lookup: CDR1 LGHNA, CDR2 YNFKEQ. The CDR3 nucleotides are TGTGCCAGCAGCCTCGGGACAGGGAGCTCCTACGAGCAGTACTTC. The encoded protein is CASSLGTGSSYEQYF.

The V call is TRBV5-1, the J call TRBJ2-1, with 8 positions matching TRBD1. Trimming removed 0 bases from V and 9 bases from J; junction bases left unmatched: 5. The germline gives CDR1 SGHRS, CDR2 YFSETQ. The CDR3 has 14 residues. CDR3 sequence reads: CASSLAQGAGEQFF. The CDR3 region has the DNA TGCGCCAGCAGCTTGGCGCAGGGGGCTGGTGAGCAGTTCTTC.

V gene TRBV5-1 combines with J gene TRBJ2-1, with 7 bases matching TRBD2. The trim removed 3 bases at V and 6 bases at J, leaving 3 bases unmatched. Germline V CDR1 and CDR2: SGHRS, YFSETQ. CDR3 length: 13 amino acids. The DNA of the CDR3 is TGCGCCAGCAGCTGGGGGGAGGGCAATGAGCAGTTCTTC. Protein product: CASSWGEGNEQFF.

This chain joins TRBV30 and TRBJ1-2, with D possibly matching TRBD1 (5 bases). The CDR3 is 15 amino acids. Per germline, CDR1 GTSNPN and CDR2 SVGIG (reference sequence). The germline V and J ends were trimmed by 3 bases and 4 bases, with 18 bases remaining between them. The CDR3 reads CAWSTSGGMSYGYTF. The DNA for the CDR3 is TGTGCCTGGAGCACCTCCGGGGGTATGAGCTATGGCTACACCTTC.

This chain joins TRBV14 and TRBJ2-5; D unclear. Trimming removed 6 bases at V and 4 bases at J, with 12 bases between. This CDR3 comprises 13 residues. CDR1 SGHDN and CDR2 FVKESK come from the germline V gene. The DNA for the CDR3 is TGTGCCAGCAGTCCCAAGCGTCGAGAGACCCAGTACTTC. Protein product: CASSPKRRETQYF.

The rearrangement uses TRBV10-1 and TRBJ2-2; 11 bases are a match to TRBD1. The V and J ends lost 4 bases and 1 base, in that order; junction bases with no gene match: 2. The CDR3 is 16 amino acids. Germline V gives CDR1 WNHNN, CDR2 SYGVQD (reference sequence). CDR3 sequence: CASSGTGGRNTGELFF. CDR3 DNA: TGCGCCAGCAGTGGGACAGGGGGCCGGAACACCGGGGAGCTGTTTTTT.

This clone was counted a single time. The rearrangement uses TRBV6-1 and TRBJ2-1; 10 positions match TRBD2. The V and J ends lost 6 bases and 4 bases, in that order; junction bases with no gene match: 6. Germline V gene sequence: CDR1 MNHNS, CDR2 SASEGT. The length of the CDR3 is 15 residues. The CDR3 loop reads CASRATSGTYNEQFF. The CDR3 DNA reads as TGTGCCAGCAGAGCAACTAGCGGGACTTACAATGAGCAGTTCTTC.

The chain couples TRBV5-1 to TRBJ1-1, with D tentatively TRBD1 (6 bases). Germline V gene data show CDR1 as SGHRS and CDR2 as YFSETQ. V lost 0 bases and J 1 base, leaving 13 bases between the germline ends. The CDR3 is 16 amino acids. CDR3 loop: CASSLGAAGANTEAFF. The CDR3 nucleotides are TGCGCCAGCAGCTTGGGTGCGGCAGGGGCGAACACTGAAGCTTTCTTT.

This chain joins TRBV5-1 and TRBJ1-1, with D possibly TRBD1 on 5 matching bases. This CDR3 is built from 13 residues. Looked up from germline, CDR1 is SGHRS and CDR2 is YFSETQ. V was clipped by 3 bases and J by 1 base, with 7 bases between them. DNA of the CDR3: TGCGCCAGCAGCTGGGGGGGGAACACTGAAGCTTTCTTT. It is translated as CASSWGGNTEAFF.

V usage is TRBV19 and J usage is TRBJ2-7; 8 bases are a match to TRBD1. V was pared by 1 base and J by 2 bases, with 4 bases of the junction left unmatched. CDR3 length: 15 residues. CDR1 is LNHDA, CDR2 SQIVND, per germline (reference sequence). Written as DNA, the CDR3 is TGTGCCAGTAGTATAGGGACAGGGAATACCTACGAGCAGTACTTC. Protein product: CASSIGTGNTYEQYF.

V gene TRBV10-3 combines with J gene TRBJ1-1; TRBD1 matches 9 bases. There are 15 residues in the CDR3. Trimming cost V 6 bases and J 3 bases; bases outside gene matches: 8. CDR1 is ENHRY and CDR2 is SYGVKD in the germline V gene. The chain's CDR3 is CAIRPDRGRDTEAFF. In DNA form, the CDR3 reads TGTGCCATCAGACCGGACAGGGGACGTGACACTGAAGCTTTCTTT.

This clone was seen just once. The chain is built from TRBV7-2 and TRBJ2-7; D is perhaps TRBD1 (5 bases). Looked up from germline, CDR1 is SGHTA and CDR2 is FQGNSA. Trimming removed 3 bases from V and 7 bases from J, with 19 bases in between. This CDR3 is 15 amino acids long. This chain's CDR3 is CASSLRGLGAREQYF. For the CDR3, the DNA is TGTGCCAGCAGCTTGCGTGGGTTAGGGGCTAGGGAGCAGTACTTC.

The chain is built from TRBV28 and TRBJ2-6, with 12 nucleotides matching TRBD2. Per the germline V gene, CDR1 is MDHEN and CDR2 is SYDVKM. With 6 bases clipped from V and 4 bases from J, the junction kept 16 bases outside the gene matches. CDR3 size: 20 residues. The CDR3 region has the DNA TGTGCCAGCAGCCTTAAAACGGGACTAGCGGGCCCCCGGGGGGCCAACGTCCTGACTTTC. This gives the protein CASSLKTGLAGPRGANVLTF.

In this sample, this clone turned up once. The chain combines TRBV10-3 with TRBJ1-1; D not resolved. V shed 4 bases and J shed 2 bases, with 5 bases lying between them. This CDR3 is 12 amino acids long. The germline V gene encodes CDR1 ENHRY and CDR2 SYGVKD. The CDR3 region is CAISGGNTEAFF. The CDR3 DNA reads as TGTGCCATCAGTGGAGGTAACACTGAAGCTTTCTTT.